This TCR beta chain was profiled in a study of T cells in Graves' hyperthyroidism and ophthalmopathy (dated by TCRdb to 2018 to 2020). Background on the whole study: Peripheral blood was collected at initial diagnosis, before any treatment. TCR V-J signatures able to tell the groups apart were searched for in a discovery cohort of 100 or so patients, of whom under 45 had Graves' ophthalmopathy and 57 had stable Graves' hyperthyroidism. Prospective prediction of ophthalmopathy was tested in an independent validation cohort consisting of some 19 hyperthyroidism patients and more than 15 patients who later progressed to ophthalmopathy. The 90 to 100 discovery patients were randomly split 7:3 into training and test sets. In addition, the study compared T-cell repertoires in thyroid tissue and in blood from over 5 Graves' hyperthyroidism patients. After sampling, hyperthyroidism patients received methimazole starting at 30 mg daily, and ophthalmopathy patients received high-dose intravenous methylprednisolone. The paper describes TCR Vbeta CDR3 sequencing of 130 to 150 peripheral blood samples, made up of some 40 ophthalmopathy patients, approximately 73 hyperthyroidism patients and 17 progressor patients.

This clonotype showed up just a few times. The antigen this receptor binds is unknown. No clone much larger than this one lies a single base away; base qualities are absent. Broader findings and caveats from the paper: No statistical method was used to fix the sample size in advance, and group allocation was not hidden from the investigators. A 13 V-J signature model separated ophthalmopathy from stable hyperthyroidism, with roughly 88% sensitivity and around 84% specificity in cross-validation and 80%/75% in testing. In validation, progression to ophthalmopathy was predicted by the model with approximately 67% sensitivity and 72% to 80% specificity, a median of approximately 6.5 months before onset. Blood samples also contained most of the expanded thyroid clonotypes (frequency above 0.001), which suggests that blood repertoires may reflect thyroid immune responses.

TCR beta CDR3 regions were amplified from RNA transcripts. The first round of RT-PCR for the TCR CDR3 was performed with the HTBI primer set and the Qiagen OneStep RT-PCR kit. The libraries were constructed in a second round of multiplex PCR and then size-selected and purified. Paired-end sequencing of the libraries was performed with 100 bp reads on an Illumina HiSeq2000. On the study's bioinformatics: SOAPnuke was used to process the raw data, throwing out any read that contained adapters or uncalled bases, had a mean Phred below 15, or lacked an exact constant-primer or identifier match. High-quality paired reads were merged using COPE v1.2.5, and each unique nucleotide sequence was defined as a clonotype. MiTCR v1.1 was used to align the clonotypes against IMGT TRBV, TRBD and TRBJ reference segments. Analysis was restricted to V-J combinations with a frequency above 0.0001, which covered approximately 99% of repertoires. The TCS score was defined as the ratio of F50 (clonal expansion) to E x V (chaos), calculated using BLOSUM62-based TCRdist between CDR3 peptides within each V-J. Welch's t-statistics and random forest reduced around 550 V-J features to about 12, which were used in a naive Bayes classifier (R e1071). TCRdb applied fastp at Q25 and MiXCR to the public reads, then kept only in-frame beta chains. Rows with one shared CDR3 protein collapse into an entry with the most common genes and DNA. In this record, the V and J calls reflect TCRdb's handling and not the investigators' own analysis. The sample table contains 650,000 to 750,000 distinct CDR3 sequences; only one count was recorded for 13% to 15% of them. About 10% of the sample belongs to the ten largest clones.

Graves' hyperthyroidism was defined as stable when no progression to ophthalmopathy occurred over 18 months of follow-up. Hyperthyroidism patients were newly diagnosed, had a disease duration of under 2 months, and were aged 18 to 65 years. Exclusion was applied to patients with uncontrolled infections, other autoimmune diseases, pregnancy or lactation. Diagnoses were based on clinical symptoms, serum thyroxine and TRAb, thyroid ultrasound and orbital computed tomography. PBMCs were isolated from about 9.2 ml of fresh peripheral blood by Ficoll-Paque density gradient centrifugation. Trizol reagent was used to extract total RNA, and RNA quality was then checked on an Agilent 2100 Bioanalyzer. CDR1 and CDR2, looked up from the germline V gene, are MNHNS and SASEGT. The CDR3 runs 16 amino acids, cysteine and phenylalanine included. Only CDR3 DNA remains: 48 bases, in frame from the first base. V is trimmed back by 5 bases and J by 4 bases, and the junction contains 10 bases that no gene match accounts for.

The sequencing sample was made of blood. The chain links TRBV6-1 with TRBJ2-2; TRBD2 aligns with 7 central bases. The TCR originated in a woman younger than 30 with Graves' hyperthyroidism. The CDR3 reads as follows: CASSHLGGRVTGELFF. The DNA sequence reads TGTGCCAGCAGTCACCTAGGAGGGAGGGTCACCGGGGAGCTGTTTTTT.